The source of this TCR beta chain is a study of blood T cell repertoires in COVID-19. Study-level information: Sites in the United States, Italy and Spain provided acute and convalescent COVID-19 samples. Sample material is recorded as cDNA or gDNA derived from T cells, B-cell-depleted T cells, or PBMCs.

Source study methods: Amplification of reference gene primers was used by the study to estimate nucleated cell counts. Method: immunoSEQ multiplex PCR; TCRdb's copy keeps in-frame clones and lacks some. The D gene and trimming were derived from the DNA, and the V and J assignments and clone size from that table. This sample has approximately 61,000 clones, with about 85% found just once. Sequenced input: peripheral blood. The receptor's source is a man between 65 and 79 years old with acute or convalescent COVID-19.

The CDR3 is CASSLLGSGGSYNEQFF. Written as DNA, the CDR3 is TGTGCCAGCAGCTTATTAGGTAGCGGGGGCTCCTACAATGAGCAGTTCTTC. V and J are TRBV7-3 and TRBJ2-1; 9 nucleotides agree with TRBD2. Losses at the gene ends were 2 bases for V and 0 bases for J; bases not matched to a gene: 5. CDR1 SGHTA and CDR2 FQGTGA come from the germline V gene. The CDR3 spans 17 residues.